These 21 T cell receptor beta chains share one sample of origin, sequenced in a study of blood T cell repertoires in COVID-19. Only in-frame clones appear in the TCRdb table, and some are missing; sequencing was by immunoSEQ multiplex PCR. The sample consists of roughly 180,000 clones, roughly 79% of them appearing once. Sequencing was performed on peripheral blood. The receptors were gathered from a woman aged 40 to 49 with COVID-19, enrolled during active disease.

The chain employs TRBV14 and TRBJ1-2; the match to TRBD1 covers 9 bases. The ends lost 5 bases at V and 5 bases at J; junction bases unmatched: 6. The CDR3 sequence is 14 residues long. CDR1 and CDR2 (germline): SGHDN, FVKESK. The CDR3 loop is CASSNTGGAYGYTF. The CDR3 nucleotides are TGTGCCAGCAGCAACACAGGGGGCGCATATGGCTACACCTTC.

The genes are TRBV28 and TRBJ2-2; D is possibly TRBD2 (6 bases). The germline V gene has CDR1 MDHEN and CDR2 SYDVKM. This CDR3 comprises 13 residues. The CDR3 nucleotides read TGTGCTACACTGGGGGGGAACACCGGGGAGCTGTTTTTT. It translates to CATLGGNTGELFF.

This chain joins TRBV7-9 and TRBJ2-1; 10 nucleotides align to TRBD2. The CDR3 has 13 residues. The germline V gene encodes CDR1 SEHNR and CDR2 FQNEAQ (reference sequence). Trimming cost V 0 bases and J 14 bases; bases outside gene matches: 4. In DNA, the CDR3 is TGTGCCAGCAGCTTAGCTCTAGCGGGGGAGGAGTTCTTC. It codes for CASSLALAGEEFF.

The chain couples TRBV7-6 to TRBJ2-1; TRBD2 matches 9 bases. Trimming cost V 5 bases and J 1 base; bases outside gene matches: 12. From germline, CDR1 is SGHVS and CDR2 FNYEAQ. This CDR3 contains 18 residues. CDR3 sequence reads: CASSPKRSGGTSYNEQFF. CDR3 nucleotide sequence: TGTGCCAGCAGCCCGAAGAGAAGCGGGGGGACTTCCTACAATGAGCAGTTCTTC.

The CDR3 protein is CASSPGLAGAGYEQYF. The DNA of the CDR3 is TGTGCCAGCAGCCCCGGACTAGCGGGAGCAGGCTACGAGCAGTACTTC. The J gene is TRBJ2-7, the V gene TRBV7-8; 13 positions agree with TRBD2. V lost 5 bases to trimming and J lost 3 bases; unmatched junction nucleotides: 7. The CDR3 sequence is 16 residues long. Per germline, CDR1 SGHVS and CDR2 FQNEAQ.

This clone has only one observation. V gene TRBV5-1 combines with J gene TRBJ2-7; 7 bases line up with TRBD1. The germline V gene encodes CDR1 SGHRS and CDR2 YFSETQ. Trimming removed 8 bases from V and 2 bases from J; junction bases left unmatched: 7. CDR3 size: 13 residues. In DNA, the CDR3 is TGCGCCAGTTCGGGACAGAGCCCCTACGAGCAGTACTTC. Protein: CASSGQSPYEQYF.

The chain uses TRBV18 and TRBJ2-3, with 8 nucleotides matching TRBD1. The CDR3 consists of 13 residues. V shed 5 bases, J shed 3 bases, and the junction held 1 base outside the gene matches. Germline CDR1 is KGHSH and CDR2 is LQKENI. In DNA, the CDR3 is TGTGCCAGCTCAGGACAGGGAACAGATACGCAGTATTTT. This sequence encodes CASSGQGTDTQYF.

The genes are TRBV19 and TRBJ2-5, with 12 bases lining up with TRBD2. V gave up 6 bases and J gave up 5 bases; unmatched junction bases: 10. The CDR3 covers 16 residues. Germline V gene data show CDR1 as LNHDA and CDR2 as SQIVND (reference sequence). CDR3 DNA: TGTGCCAGTAGCTCCACTCTAGCGGGGGGGCTCGAGACCCAGTACTTC. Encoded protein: CASSSTLAGGLETQYF.

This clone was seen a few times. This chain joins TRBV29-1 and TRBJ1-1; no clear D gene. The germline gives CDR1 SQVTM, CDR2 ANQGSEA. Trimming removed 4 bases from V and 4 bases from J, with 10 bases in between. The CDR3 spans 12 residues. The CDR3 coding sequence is TGCAGCGTTGTCGGGTTAGGCACTGAAGCTTTCTTT. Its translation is CSVVGLGTEAFF.

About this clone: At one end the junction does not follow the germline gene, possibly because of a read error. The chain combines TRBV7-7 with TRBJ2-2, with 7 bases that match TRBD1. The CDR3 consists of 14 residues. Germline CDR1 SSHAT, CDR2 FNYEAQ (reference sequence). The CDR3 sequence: CASRQGVGTGELFF. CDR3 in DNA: TGTGCTAGCAGACAGGGAGTGGGCACCGGGGAGCTGTTTTTT.

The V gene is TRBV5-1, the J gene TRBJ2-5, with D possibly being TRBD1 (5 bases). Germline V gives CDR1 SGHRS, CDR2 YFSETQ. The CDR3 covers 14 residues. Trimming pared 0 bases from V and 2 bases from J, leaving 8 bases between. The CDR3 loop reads CASSLVGHQETQYF. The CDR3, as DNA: TGCGCCAGCAGCTTGGTGGGGCATCAAGAGACCCAGTACTTC.

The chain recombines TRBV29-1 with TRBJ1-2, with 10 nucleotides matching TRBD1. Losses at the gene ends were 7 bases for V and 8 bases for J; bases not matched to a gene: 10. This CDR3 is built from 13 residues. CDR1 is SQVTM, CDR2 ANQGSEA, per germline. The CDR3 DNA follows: TGCAGCGCTTTGACAGGGGGCGCCGTAGGCTACACCTTC. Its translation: CSALTGGAVGYTF.

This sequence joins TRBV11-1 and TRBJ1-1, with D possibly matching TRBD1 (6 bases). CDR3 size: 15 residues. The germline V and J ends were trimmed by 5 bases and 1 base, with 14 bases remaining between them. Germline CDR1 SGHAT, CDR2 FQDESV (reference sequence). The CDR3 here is CASSQGGVWNTEAFF. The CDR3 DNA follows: TGTGCCAGCAGCCAAGGGGGAGTGTGGAACACTGAAGCTTTCTTT.

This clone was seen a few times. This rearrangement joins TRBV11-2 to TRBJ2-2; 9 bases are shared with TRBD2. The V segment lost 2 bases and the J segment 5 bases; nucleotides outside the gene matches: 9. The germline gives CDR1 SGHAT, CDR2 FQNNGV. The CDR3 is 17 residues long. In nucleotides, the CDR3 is TGTGCCAGCAGCTTAAGGAATCCCCTAGCGGGAACCGGGGAGCTGTTTTTT. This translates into CASSLRNPLAGTGELFF.

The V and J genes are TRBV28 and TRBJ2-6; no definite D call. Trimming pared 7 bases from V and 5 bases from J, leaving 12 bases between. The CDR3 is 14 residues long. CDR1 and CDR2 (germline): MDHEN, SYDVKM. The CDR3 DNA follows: TGTGCCAGCAAGAGAGAGGTGAGGGCCAACGTCCTGACTTTC. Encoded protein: CASKREVRANVLTF.

As DNA, the CDR3 is TGTGCCAGCAGCGTCTTCGGGACAGGGGAATCAGATACGCAGTATTTT. It translates to CASSVFGTGESDTQYF. The chain has TRBV9 and TRBJ2-3, with 10 positions matching TRBD1. Germline V gene lookup returns CDR1 SGDLS and CDR2 YYNGEE. The trim removed 2 bases at V and 4 bases at J, leaving 7 bases unmatched. The CDR3 loop spans 16 amino acids.

Here the CDR3 DNA reads TGTGCCAGCAGCCCCGACAGGGCCCCCCACACCCTCCACTTT. Translation: CASSPDRAPHTLHF. The rearrangement joins TRBV5-6 to TRBJ1-6; 7 bases agree with TRBD1. Germline V CDR1 and CDR2: SGHDT, YYEEEE. Unmatched junction bases numbered 12, after V lost 4 bases and J lost 14 bases. The CDR3 consists of 14 residues.

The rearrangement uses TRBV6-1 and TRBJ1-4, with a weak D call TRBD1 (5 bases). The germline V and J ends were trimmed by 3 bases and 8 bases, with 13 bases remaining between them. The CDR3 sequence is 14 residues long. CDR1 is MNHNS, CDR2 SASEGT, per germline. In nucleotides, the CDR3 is TGTGCCAGCAGTGATGGGGCAGGTGGCGAAAAACTGTTTTTT. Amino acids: CASSDGAGGEKLFF.

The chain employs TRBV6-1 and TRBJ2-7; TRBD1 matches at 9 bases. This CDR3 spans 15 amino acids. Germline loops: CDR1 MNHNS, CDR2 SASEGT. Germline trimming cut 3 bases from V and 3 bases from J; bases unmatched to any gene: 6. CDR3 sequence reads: CASSEAGQGFYEQYV. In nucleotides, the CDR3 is TGTGCCAGCAGTGAGGCGGGACAGGGATTCTACGAGCAGTACGTC.

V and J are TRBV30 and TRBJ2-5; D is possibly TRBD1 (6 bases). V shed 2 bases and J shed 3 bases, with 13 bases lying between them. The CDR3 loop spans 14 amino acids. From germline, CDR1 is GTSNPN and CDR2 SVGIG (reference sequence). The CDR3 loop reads CAWSRRTAEETQYF. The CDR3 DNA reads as TGTGCCTGGAGTCGAAGGACAGCCGAAGAGACCCAGTACTTC.

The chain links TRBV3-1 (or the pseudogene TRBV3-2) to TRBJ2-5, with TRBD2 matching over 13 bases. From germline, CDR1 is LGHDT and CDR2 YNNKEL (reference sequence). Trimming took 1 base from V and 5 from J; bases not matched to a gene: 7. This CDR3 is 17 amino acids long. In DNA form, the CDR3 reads TGTGCCAGCAGCCAAGGGACTAGCGGGAGAGGAAGGGAGACCCAGTACTTC. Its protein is CASSQGTSGRGRETQYF.